This T cell receptor beta chain was identified in a study of blood T cell repertoires in COVID-19. Study-wide background: The samples span acute and convalescent COVID-19 from the United States, Italy and Spain. Sources were T cells, B-cell-depleted T cells, or PBMCs; the material itself was cDNA or gDNA.

In the original processing: Cell counts per sample came from amplifying reference gene primers. Assay used: immunoSEQ multiplex PCR; TCRdb lists only in-frame clones, some missing. V and J calls plus clone size are reproduced from that table; the DNA served to infer D and trimming. This table holds approximately 94,000 clones, more than 70% found once. The V segment lost 6 bases and the J segment 4 bases; nucleotides outside the gene matches: 7. Per the germline V gene, CDR1 is MNHEY and CDR2 is SVGAGI. The CDR3 spans 14 residues. This receptor was obtained from a human donor in a cohort sampled during active COVID-19. Sequenced sample: peripheral blood. The chain is built from TRBV6-5 and TRBJ1-2; 8 nucleotides line up with TRBD1. The CDR3 DNA reads TGTGCCAGCAGCCTCACAGGGGGATTCTATGGCTACACCTTC. It encodes CASSLTGGFYGYTF.